Following are 10 T cell receptor beta chains from one sample sequenced in a study of ipilimumab plus nivolumab after autologous stem cell transplantation. Profiling relied on immunoSEQ multiplex PCR, and the TCRdb table lists in-frame clones only, not all of them. The table has about 22,000 clones, 77% seen once. The source material was PBMCs, sampled in a trial of ipilimumab plus nivolumab as post-transplant consolidation. The receptors derive from a male donor with diffuse large B-cell lymphoma.

This chain uses TRBV7-9 with TRBJ2-5; the D gene is possibly TRBD1 (6 bases). The CDR3 extends over 14 amino acids. Germline CDR1 is SEHNR and CDR2 is FQNEAQ (reference sequence). Between the trimmed V and J ends, which lost 1 base and 5 bases, there was a span of 11 bases. The CDR3 DNA reads TGTGCCAGCAGCTTAGTGTCCCAGGGGGAGACCCAGTACTTC. Protein: CASSLVSQGETQYF.

V and J are TRBV2 and TRBJ2-1; D remains ambiguous. There are 11 residues in the CDR3. The V gene lost 3 bases and the J gene lost 4 bases, with 1 base spanning the gap. Per the germline V gene, CDR1 is SNHLY and CDR2 is FYNNEI. CDR3 sequence reads: CASSEYNEQFF. The CDR3 DNA reads TGTGCCAGCAGTGAGTACAATGAGCAGTTCTTC.

This chain connects TRBV4-2 to TRBJ2-2; 13 bases match TRBD2. The junction had 3 bases not matched to a gene; V was cut back by 0 bases and J by 5 bases. This CDR3 has 17 residues. CDR1 and CDR2 from the germline V gene are LGHNA and YNFKEQ. CDR3 sequence reads: CASSQELAGGYTGELFF. Here the CDR3 DNA reads TGTGCCAGCAGCCAAGAACTAGCGGGGGGGTATACCGGGGAGCTGTTTTTT.

This rearrangement joins TRBV6-5 to TRBJ2-7; TRBD1 matches at 8 bases. The CDR3 loop spans 15 amino acids. CDR1 MNHEY and CDR2 SVGAGI come from the germline V gene. Germline trimming cut 2 bases from V and 1 base from J; bases unmatched to any gene: 4. This CDR3 reads CASSYLGQASYEQYF. Written as DNA, the CDR3 is TGTGCCAGCAGTTACCTGGGACAGGCATCCTACGAGCAGTACTTC.

This clone came up once. This chain uses TRBV4-1 with TRBJ1-4; the D is unclear. The CDR3 totals 16 residues. V lost 1 base, J lost 0 bases, and 9 bases lay in between. CDR1 and CDR2 from the germline V gene are MGHRA and YSYEKL. The CDR3 region has the DNA TGCGCCAGCAGCCAAGGGAACTTAGCAACTAATGAAAAACTGTTTTTT. Protein: CASSQGNLATNEKLFF.

The chain links TRBV30 to TRBJ1-5; 8 nucleotides align to TRBD1. The V gene end was trimmed by 2 bases and the J gene end by 3 bases; junction bases not matched to a gene: 3. CDR1 is GTSNPN and CDR2 is SVGIG in the germline V gene (reference sequence). The CDR3 is 14 residues long. CDR3 in DNA: TGTGCCTGGAGTCGGACAGGGCACAATCAGCCCCAGCATTTT. Protein product: CAWSRTGHNQPQHF. The whole variable domain, remainder taken from reference TRBV30 and TRBJ1-5, is SQTIHQWPATLVQPVGSPLSLECTVEGTSNPNLYWYRQAAGRGLQLLFYSVGIGQISSEVPQNLSASRPQDRQFILSSKKLLLSDSGFYLCAWSRTGHNQPQHFGDGTRLSIL.

The chain uses TRBV9 and TRBJ2-3; 8 bases align to TRBD2. CDR1 is SGDLS and CDR2 is YYNGEE in the germline V gene. There are 15 residues in the CDR3. V trimming: 2 bases; J trimming: 0 bases; junction bases outside the gene matches: 2. CDR3 coding DNA: TGTGCCAGCAGCGTCGGGGGGGCTAGCACAGATACGCAGTATTTT. Protein sequence: CASSVGGASTDTQYF.

This clone has only one observation. The chain is built from TRBV6-6 and TRBJ1-1; D is ambiguous. Germline CDR1 MNHNY, CDR2 SVGAGI (reference sequence). The CDR3 contains 12 residues. The V end was cut by 2 bases, the J end by 4 bases, with 5 bases between. The CDR3 nucleotides read TGTGCCAGCAGTTACGAGGGCACTGAAGCTTTCTTT. This gives the protein CASSYEGTEAFF.

The CDR3, as DNA: TGTGCCAGCAGCCAGGGGGTGGGAGTAGCGGAAGGCAATGAGCAGTTCTTC. Its translation is CASSQGVGVAEGNEQFF. The gene calls are TRBV14 and TRBJ2-1, with D maybe TRBD2 (6 bases). Trimming pared 3 bases from V and 6 bases from J, leaving 21 bases between. The CDR3 totals 17 residues. Germline V CDR1 and CDR2: SGHDN, FVKESK.

The rearrangement links TRBV5-5 to TRBJ2-7; no definite D call. Germline V gives CDR1 SGHKS, CDR2 YYEKEE (reference sequence). The CDR3 runs 13 residues. The V and J ends lost 7 bases and 0 bases respectively, with 11 bases between them. In DNA form, the CDR3 reads TGTGCCAGCGGGAACGTTAACTCCTACGAGCAGTACTTC. Residues: CASGNVNSYEQYF.